The entry that follows covers one T cell receptor beta chain sequence. This sample was included in a study of technical replicates of blood from four donors. Measured with immunoSEQ multiplex PCR; TCRdb has only the in-frame clones, and not every one. The profile shows some 83,000 clones, 85% to 95% of them singletons. This CDR3 region has 16 residues. Germline lookup yields CDR1 MGHRA and CDR2 YSYEKL. The V gene lost 1 base and the J gene lost 2 bases, with 12 bases spanning the gap. Sequenced sample: T cells isolated from PBMCs. The receptor comes from a human donor in good health. The chain joins TRBV4-1 to TRBJ1-3; a possible D gene is TRBD1 (6 bases). The DNA of the CDR3 is TGCGCCAGCAGCCAAGGCCAATCAGGGGCTGGAAACACCATATATTTT. It translates to CASSQGQSGAGNTIYF.